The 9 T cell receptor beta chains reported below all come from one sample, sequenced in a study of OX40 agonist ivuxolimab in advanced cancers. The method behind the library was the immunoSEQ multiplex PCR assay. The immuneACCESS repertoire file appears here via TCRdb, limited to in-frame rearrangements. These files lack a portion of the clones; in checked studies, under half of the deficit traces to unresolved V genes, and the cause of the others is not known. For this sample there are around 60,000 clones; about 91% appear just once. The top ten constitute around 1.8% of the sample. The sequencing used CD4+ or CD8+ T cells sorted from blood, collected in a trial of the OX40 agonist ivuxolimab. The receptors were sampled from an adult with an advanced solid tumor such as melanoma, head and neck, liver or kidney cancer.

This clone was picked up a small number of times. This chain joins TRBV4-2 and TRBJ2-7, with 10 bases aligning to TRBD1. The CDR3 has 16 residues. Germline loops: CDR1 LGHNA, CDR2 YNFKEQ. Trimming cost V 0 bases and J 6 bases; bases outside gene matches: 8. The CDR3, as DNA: TGTGCCAGCAGCCAAGATCCCGGGACAGGGGCTCGCGAGCAGTACTTC. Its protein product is CASSQDPGTGAREQYF.

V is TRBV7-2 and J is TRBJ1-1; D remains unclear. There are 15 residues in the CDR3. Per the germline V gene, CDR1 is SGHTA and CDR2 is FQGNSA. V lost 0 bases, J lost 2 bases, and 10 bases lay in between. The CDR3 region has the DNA TGTGCCAGCAGCTTAGCGAGGGCAGGCAACACTGAAGCTTTCTTT. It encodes CASSLARAGNTEAFF.

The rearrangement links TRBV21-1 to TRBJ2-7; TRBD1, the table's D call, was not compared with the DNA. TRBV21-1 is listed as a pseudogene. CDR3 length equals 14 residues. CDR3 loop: CASSTTGGVFEQYF. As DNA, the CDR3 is TGTGCCAGCAGCACAACAGGGGGCGTATTCGAGCAGTACTTC.

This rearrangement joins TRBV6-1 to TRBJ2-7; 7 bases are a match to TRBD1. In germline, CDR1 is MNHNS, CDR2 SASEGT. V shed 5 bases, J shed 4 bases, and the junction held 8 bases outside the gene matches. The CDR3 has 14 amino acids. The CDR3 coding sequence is TGTGCCAGCAGTCTCCGGGACAGAGATTACGAGCAGTACTTC. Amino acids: CASSLRDRDYEQYF.

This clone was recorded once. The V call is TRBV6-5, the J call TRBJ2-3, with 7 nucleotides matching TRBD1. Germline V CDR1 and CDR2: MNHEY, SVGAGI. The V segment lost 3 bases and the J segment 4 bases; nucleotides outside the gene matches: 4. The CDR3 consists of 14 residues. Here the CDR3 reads CASSYRQGPDTQYF. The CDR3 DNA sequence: TGTGCCAGCAGTTATCGACAGGGCCCAGATACGCAGTATTTT.

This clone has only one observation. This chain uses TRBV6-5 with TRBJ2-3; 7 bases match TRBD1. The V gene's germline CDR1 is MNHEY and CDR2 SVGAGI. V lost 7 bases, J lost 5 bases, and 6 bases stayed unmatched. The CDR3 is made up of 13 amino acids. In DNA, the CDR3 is TGTGCCAGCAAGTCAGGGGGTGGAGATACGCAGTATTTT. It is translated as CASKSGGGDTQYF.

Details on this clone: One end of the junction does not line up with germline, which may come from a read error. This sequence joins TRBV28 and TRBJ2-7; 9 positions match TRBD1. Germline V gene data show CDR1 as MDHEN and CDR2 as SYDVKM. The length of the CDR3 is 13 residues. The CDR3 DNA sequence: TGTGCCAGCATCCAACAGGGGGCGCTTAGGCAGGACTTC. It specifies CASIQQGALRQDF. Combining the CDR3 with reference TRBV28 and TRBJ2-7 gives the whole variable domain DVKVTQSSRYLVKRTGEKVFLECVQDMDHENMFWYRQDPGLGLRLIYFSYDVKMKEKGDIPEGYSVSREKKERFSLILESASTNQTSMYLCASIQQGALRQDFGPGTRLTVT.

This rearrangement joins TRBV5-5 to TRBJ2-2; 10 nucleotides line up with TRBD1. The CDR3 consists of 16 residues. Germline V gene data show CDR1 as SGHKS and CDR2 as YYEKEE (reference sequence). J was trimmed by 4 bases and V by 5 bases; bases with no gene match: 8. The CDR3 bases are TGTGCCAGCAGGCCTGCAGGGACAGGGGCCACCGGGGAGCTGTTTTTT. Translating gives CASRPAGTGATGELFF.

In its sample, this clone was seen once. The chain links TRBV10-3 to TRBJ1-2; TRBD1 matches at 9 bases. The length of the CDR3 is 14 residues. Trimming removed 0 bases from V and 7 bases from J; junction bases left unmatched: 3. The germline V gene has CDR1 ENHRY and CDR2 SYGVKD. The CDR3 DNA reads TGTGCCATCAGTGAGTCCCGGGACAGGGTTGGCTACACCTTC. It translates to CAISESRDRVGYTF.